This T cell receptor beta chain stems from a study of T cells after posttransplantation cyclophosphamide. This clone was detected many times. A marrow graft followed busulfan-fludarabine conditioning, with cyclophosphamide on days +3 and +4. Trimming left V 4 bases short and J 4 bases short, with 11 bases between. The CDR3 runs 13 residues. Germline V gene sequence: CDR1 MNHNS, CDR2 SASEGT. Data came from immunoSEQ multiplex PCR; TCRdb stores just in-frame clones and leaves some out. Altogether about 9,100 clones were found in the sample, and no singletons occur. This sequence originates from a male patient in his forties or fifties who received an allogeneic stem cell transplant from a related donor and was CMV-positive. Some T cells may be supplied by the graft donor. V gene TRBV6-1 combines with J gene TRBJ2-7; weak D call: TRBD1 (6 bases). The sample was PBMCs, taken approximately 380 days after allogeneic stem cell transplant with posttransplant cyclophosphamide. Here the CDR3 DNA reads TGTGCCAGCAGTGCGGCACAGGGTTACGAGCAGTACTTC. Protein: CASSAAQGYEQYF.